This T cell receptor beta chain was identified during a study of technical replicates of blood from a few donors. The repertoire was sequenced with immunoSEQ multiplex PCR; TCRdb's copy has only in-frame clones and lacks some. The sample comprises 91,000 or so clones, roughly 96% of which are singletons, and about 0.19% rests with the top ten. This CDR3 spans 14 amino acids. Germline CDR1 is SGHAT and CDR2 is FQDESV (reference sequence). V lost 4 bases to trimming and J lost 4 bases; unmatched junction nucleotides: 4. This chain connects TRBV11-1 to TRBJ2-5; TRBD1 matches 9 bases. The sample consisted of T cells isolated from PBMCs. The receptor's source is a human donor in good health. CDR3 bases: TGTGCCAGCAGCTCCTCGACAGGGGGAGAGACCCAGTACTTC. Its translation: CASSSSTGGETQYF.